This T cell receptor beta chain was captured by sequencing in a study of blood T cells in healthy people across ages. Study background: Template switching picked up about one barcoded beta molecule for each two T cells.

Primed by a sample-barcoded 5' primer and a J-beta primer mix, a second PCR proceeded for 7 to 11 cycles. A single record per CDR3 protein comes from TCRdb applying MiXCR to the 5' RACE reads. In the table there are just over 800,000 distinct CDR3 sequences, less than 80% of which are singletons. Germline CDR1 and CDR2: SGHVS and FQNEAQ. The CDR3 runs 16 residues. Trimming removed 0 bases from V and 1 base from J; junction bases left unmatched: 3. This receptor was taken from a man aged 25 to 45 in good health. The chain links TRBV7-8 to TRBJ2-1; 7 nucleotides match TRBD1. The material sequenced was blood. CDR3 in DNA: TGTGCCAGCAGCTTAGCCCGGGACAGATCCTACAATGAGCAGTTCTTC. Protein sequence: CASSLARDRSYNEQFF.